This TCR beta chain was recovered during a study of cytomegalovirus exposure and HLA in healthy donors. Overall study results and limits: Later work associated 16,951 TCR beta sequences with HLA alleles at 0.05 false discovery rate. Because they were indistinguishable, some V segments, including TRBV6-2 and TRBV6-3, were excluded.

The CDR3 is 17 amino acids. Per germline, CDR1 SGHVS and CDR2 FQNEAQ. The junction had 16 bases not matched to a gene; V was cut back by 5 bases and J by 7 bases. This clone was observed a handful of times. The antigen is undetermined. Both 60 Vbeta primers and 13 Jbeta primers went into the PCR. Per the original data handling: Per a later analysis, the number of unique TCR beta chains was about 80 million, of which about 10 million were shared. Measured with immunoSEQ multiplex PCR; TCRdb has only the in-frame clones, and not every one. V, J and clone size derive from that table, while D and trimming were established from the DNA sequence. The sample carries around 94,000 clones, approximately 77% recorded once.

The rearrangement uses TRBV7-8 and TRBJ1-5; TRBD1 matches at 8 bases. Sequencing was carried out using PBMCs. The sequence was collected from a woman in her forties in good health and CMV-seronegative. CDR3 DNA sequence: TGTGCCAGCAGCCTCCGAGACAGGGGCGGCGTTTGGCAGCCCCAGCATTTT. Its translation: CASSLRDRGGVWQPQHF.